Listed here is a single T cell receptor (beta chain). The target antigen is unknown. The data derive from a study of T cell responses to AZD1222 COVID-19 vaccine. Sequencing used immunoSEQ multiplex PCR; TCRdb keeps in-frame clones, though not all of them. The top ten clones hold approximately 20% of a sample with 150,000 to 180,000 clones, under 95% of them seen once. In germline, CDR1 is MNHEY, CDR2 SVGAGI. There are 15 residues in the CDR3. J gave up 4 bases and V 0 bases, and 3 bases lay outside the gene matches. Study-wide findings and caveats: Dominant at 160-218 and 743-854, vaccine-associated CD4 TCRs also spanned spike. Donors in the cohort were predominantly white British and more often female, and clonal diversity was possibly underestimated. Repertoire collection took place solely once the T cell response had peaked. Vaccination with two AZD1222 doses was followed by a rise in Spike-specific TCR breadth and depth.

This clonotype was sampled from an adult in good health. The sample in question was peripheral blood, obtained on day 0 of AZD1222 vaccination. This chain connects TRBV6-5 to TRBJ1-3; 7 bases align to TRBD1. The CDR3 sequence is CASSYSGQSGNTIYF. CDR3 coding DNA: TGTGCCAGCAGTTACTCGGGACAGTCGGGAAACACCATATATTTT.